Following are 21 T cell receptor beta chains from one sample sequenced in a study of blood T cell repertoires in COVID-19. TCRdb keeps only in-frame clones here, not all; method: immunoSEQ multiplex PCR. Among tens of thousands of clones listed, around 92% were seen once. The sequenced sample was peripheral blood. The origin of the receptors is a man between 45 and 60 years old with active COVID-19.

This chain uses TRBV12-3 or TRBV12-4 with TRBJ1-4, with D possibly TRBD1 on 5 matching bases. CDR3 length: 12 residues. V was clipped by 5 bases and J by 8 bases, with 9 bases between them. This CDR3 is CASSPGIEKLFF. The CDR3 DNA reads as TGTGCCAGCAGTCCAGGGATAGAAAAACTGTTTTTT.

The chain is built from TRBV5-1 and TRBJ1-1; D might be TRBD1 (6 bases). Germline V CDR1 and CDR2: SGHRS, YFSETQ. The V and J ends lost 0 bases and 2 bases respectively, with 11 bases between them. This CDR3 is built from 15 residues. The DNA for the CDR3 is TGCGCCAGCAGCTTGGCCGGGACATCAAACACTGAAGCTTTCTTT. Protein sequence: CASSLAGTSNTEAFF.

This chain connects TRBV3-1 (or the pseudogene TRBV3-2) to TRBJ2-5; 9 nucleotides agree with TRBD1. The CDR3 totals 16 residues. V trimming: 4 bases; J trimming: 5 bases; junction bases outside the gene matches: 11. In germline, CDR1 is LGHDT, CDR2 YNNKEL (reference sequence). CDR3 sequence (DNA): TGTGCCAGCAGCCGACGTTGGGGCGGACAGGGGGAGACCCAGTACTTC. Translating gives CASSRRWGGQGETQYF.

The chain links TRBV6-5 to TRBJ2-7; 9 bases are a match to TRBD1. The germline CDR1 and CDR2 sequences are MNHEY and SVGAGI. With V trimmed by 2 bases and J by 0 bases, 2 bases remained unmatched. The CDR3 covers 15 residues. The CDR3: CASSYVQGASYEQYF. The CDR3, as DNA: TGTGCCAGCAGTTACGTACAGGGGGCCTCCTACGAGCAGTACTTC.

V is TRBV19 and J is TRBJ1-1, with 8 bases that match TRBD1. This CDR3 is built from 14 residues. The trim removed 5 bases at V and 3 bases at J, leaving 5 bases unmatched. Germline V gene lookup returns CDR1 LNHDA and CDR2 SQIVND (reference sequence). The CDR3 region has the DNA TGTGCCAGTAGTCCCAGGGGGCCGGACACTGAAGCTTTCTTT. Translated, it gives CASSPRGPDTEAFF.

The rearrangement joins TRBV6-4 to TRBJ2-3; D is unclear. Per germline, CDR1 MRHNA and CDR2 SNTAGT. Trimming removed 4 bases at V and 1 base at J, with 12 bases between. The CDR3 covers 15 residues. CDR3 sequence: CASSVAFGGTDTQYF. CDR3 nucleotides: TGTGCCAGCAGTGTGGCATTCGGAGGCACAGATACGCAGTATTTT.

The chain has TRBV27 and TRBJ1-1; D is perhaps TRBD1 (6 bases). CDR1 is MNHEY and CDR2 is SMNVEV in the germline V gene (reference sequence). Between the trimmed V and J ends, which lost 9 bases and 4 bases, there was a span of 12 bases. This CDR3 comprises 12 residues. The CDR3 loop reads CASSQGGTEAFF. The CDR3 bases are TGTGCCAGTTCACAGGGTGGCACTGAAGCTTTCTTT.

V and J are TRBV19 and TRBJ1-5; TRBD1 matches at 9 bases. From germline, CDR1 is LNHDA and CDR2 SQIVND (reference sequence). Trimming at V came to 8 bases and at J to 6 bases, leaving 5 bases not matched to a gene. CDR3 length: 13 amino acids. CDR3 DNA sequence: TGTGCCAGTTTGAAGGACAGGGGTCAGCCCCAGCATTTT. The encoded protein is CASLKDRGQPQHF.

This clone has a handful of counts. This sequence joins TRBV6-2 or TRBV6-3 and TRBJ2-3, with D tentatively TRBD2 (6 bases). From germline, CDR1 is MNHEY and CDR2 SVGEGT. Trimming took off 6 bases at V and 5 bases at J, with 21 bases between the two ends. The CDR3 covers 16 residues. The CDR3 sequence: CASSRIERAGGDTQYF. The DNA of the CDR3 is TGTGCCAGCAGCCGAATAGAGCGGGCCGGGGGAGATACGCAGTATTTT.

This clone appeared once. The V gene is TRBV7-9, the J gene TRBJ2-2, with D hard to call. Germline CDR1 and CDR2: SEHNR and FQNEAQ (reference sequence). CDR3 length equals 11 residues. Trimming stripped 8 bases from V and 3 bases from J, with 4 bases between. The CDR3 region is CASGHTGELFF. The CDR3 DNA is TGTGCCAGCGGGCACACCGGGGAGCTGTTTTTT.

The V and J genes are TRBV5-4 and TRBJ1-6; no clear D gene. The CDR3 is made up of 15 amino acids. Deletions cut 4 bases from V and 6 bases from J, with 14 bases between. Germline assignment: CDR1 SGHNT and CDR2 YYREEE (reference sequence). The CDR3 DNA sequence: TGTGCCAGCAGCGGAGCGGGTAGTATTAATTCACCCCTCCACTTT. Translating it yields CASSGAGSINSPLHF.

V usage is TRBV19 and J usage is TRBJ2-7, with TRBD2 identical over 13 bases. V shed 8 bases and J 6 bases; nucleotides not matched to a gene: 7. CDR3 length: 14 amino acids. Germline V gene data show CDR1 as LNHDA and CDR2 as SQIVND (reference sequence). In DNA form, the CDR3 reads TGTGCCAGTCGACTAGCGGGAGGCTCTGGCGAGCAGTACTTC. Translation: CASRLAGGSGEQYF.

The genes are TRBV7-2 and TRBJ2-3; TRBD1 is a possible D gene (5 bases). The V gene lost 5 bases and the J gene lost 1 base, with 13 bases spanning the gap. The V gene's germline CDR1 is SGHTA and CDR2 FQGNSA. The CDR3 sequence is 15 residues long. CDR3 nucleotide sequence: TGTGCCAGCAGCCAAGGGCAGGGTGGCACAGATACGCAGTATTTT. Translation gives CASSQGQGGTDTQYF.

The CDR3 region has the DNA TGCGCCAGCAGTAGGTCACAGGGGAACACCGGGGAGCTGTTTTTT. Its protein product is CASSRSQGNTGELFF. The J gene is TRBJ2-2, the V gene TRBV5-1; a possible D gene is TRBD1 (6 bases). Trimming shortened V by 5 bases and J by 1 base, and 12 bases separated the two germline ends. The CDR3 is made up of 15 amino acids. The germline CDR1 and CDR2 sequences are SGHRS and YFSETQ. The variable domain in full, with the rest retrieved from reference TRBV5-1 and TRBJ2-2, is KAGVTQTPRYLIKTRGQQVTLSCSPISGHRSVSWYQQTPGQGLQFLFEYFSETQRNKGNFPGRFSGRQFSNSRSEMNVSTLELGDSALYLCASSRSQGNTGELFFGEGSRLTVL.

This sequence joins TRBV10-2 and TRBJ1-2, with D tentatively TRBD1 (6 bases). The CDR3 loop spans 12 amino acids. Germline CDR1 reads WSHSY; CDR2 reads SAAADI. Trimming left V 4 bases short and J 6 bases short, with 9 bases between. The CDR3 nucleotides read TGCGCCAGCAGTGCTCAGGGGAATGGCTACACCTTC. It yields the protein CASSAQGNGYTF.

The chain joins TRBV30 to TRBJ1-1; a possible D gene is TRBD1 (5 bases). Trimming removed 3 bases at V and 3 bases at J, with 8 bases between. The CDR3 is 12 amino acids. CDR1 and CDR2 from the germline V gene are GTSNPN and SVGIG (reference sequence). The CDR3 sequence: CAWRGGDTEAFF. CDR3 sequence (DNA): TGTGCCTGGAGGGGGGGGGACACTGAAGCTTTCTTT.

The V call is TRBV11-2, the J call TRBJ1-3; TRBD1 agrees at 8 bases. V was clipped by 7 bases and J by 0 bases; unmatched bases: 5. CDR3 size: 15 residues. Germline values: CDR1 SGHAT, CDR2 FQNNGV. CDR3 coding DNA: TGTGCCAGCACCCTAACAGGGGGCTCTGGAAACACCATATATTTT. Its protein product is CASTLTGGSGNTIYF. The full variable domain, completed using reference TRBV11-2 and TRBJ1-3, is EAGVAQSPRYKIIEKRQSVAFWCNPISGHATLYWYQQILGQGPKLLIQFQNNGVVDDSQLPKDRFSAERLKGVDSTLKIQPAKLEDSAVYLCASTLTGGSGNTIYFGEGSWLTVV.

The chain joins TRBV27 to TRBJ2-7, with 10 positions matching TRBD2. Germline V CDR1 and CDR2: MNHEY, SMNVEV (reference sequence). CDR3 length: 16 residues. V lost 2 bases, J lost 6 bases, and 10 bases stayed unmatched. Here the CDR3 reads CASSLGLAGAPREQYF. The CDR3 region has the DNA TGTGCCAGCAGTTTAGGGCTAGCGGGGGCCCCCCGCGAGCAGTACTTC.

The rearrangement joins TRBV28 to TRBJ2-7; 9 nucleotides line up with TRBD1. The germline CDR1 and CDR2 sequences are MDHEN and SYDVKM. The CDR3 extends over 16 amino acids. V lost 2 bases, J lost 4 bases, and 9 bases stayed unmatched. DNA for the CDR3: TGTGCCAGCAGTTTAAGTCCGGGACAGGGAATTTACGAGCAGTACTTC. It specifies CASSLSPGQGIYEQYF.

The chain couples TRBV5-4 to TRBJ2-7, with TRBD1 identical over 11 bases. The ends lost 2 bases at V and 5 bases at J; junction bases unmatched: 6. The CDR3 has 15 amino acids. The germline gives CDR1 SGHNT, CDR2 YYREEE (reference sequence). The CDR3 sequence: CASSFVGTGGHEQYF. The CDR3 nucleotides are TGTGCCAGCAGCTTTGTCGGGACAGGGGGACACGAGCAGTACTTC. The whole variable domain, filled in from reference TRBV5-4 and TRBJ2-7, reads ETGVTQSPTHLIKTRGQQVTLRCSSQSGHNTVSWYQQALGQGPQFIFQYYREEENGRGNFPPRFSGLQFPNYSSELNVNALELDDSALYLCASSFVGTGGHEQYFGPGTRLTVT.

The chain employs TRBV18 and TRBJ1-4; D unresolved. Trimming stripped 6 bases from V and 8 bases from J, with 13 bases between. Per germline, CDR1 KGHSH and CDR2 LQKENI. This CDR3 has 13 amino acids. CDR3 DNA sequence: TGTGCCAGCTCCTATTCGCGTGCGGAAAAACTGTTTTTT. Amino acid sequence: CASSYSRAEKLFF.